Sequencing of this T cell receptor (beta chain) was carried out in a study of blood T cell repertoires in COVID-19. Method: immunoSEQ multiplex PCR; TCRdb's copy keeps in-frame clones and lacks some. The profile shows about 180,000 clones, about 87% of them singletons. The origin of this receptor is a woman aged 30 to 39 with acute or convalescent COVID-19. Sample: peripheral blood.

The CDR3 sequence is CSVGPAIVGAGAFF. CDR3 bases: TGCAGCGTTGGGCCCGCAATAGTGGGGGCTGGGGCTTTCTTT. This chain connects TRBV29-1 to TRBJ1-1, with a weak D call TRBD1 (6 bases). The V end was cut by 4 bases, the J end by 11 bases, with 23 bases between. Germline V gene lookup returns CDR1 SQVTM and CDR2 ANQGSEA. The CDR3 has 14 residues.